What follows are 21 T cell receptor beta chains derived from one specimen sequenced in a study of cytomegalovirus exposure and HLA in healthy donors. The PCR made use of 60 Vbeta and 13 Jbeta primers. Some clones are missing from TCRdb's copy, which holds only in-frame ones; the method was immunoSEQ multiplex PCR. The table shows 150,000 to 200,000 clones, with about 75% occurring only once. What was sequenced was PBMCs. These receptors originate from a woman aged 40 to 49 in good health and CMV-seropositive.

This clone turned up a few times. The rearrangement uses TRBV29-1 and TRBJ2-5; 10 bases are a match to TRBD2. Trimming took 4 bases from V and 5 from J; bases not matched to a gene: 10. Germline-derived CDR1 and CDR2 are SQVTM and ANQGSEA. The CDR3 has 15 residues. CDR3 coding DNA: TGCAGCGTTGTCCTAGCGGGAGAAAATGTGGAGACCCAGTACTTC. Protein: CSVVLAGENVETQYF.

The chain combines TRBV6-1 with TRBJ1-5, with TRBD1 identical over 7 bases. Germline V gives CDR1 MNHNS, CDR2 SASEGT. CDR3 length equals 13 residues. With V trimmed by 6 bases and J by 4 bases, 3 bases remained unmatched. CDR3 amino acids: CASSQQGNQPQHF. CDR3 in DNA: TGTGCCAGCAGCCAACAGGGGAATCAGCCCCAGCATTTT.

The gene calls are TRBV6-6 and TRBJ2-7; 7 positions agree with TRBD2. Losses at the gene ends were 5 bases for V and 2 bases for J; bases not matched to a gene: 3. Germline V lookup: CDR1 MNHNY, CDR2 SVGAGI (reference sequence). The CDR3 is 13 residues long. The CDR3 DNA follows: TGTGCCAGCAGTGGGGGGGTTACCTACGAGCAGTACTTC. Translated: CASSGGVTYEQYF.

The CDR3 loop is CASSPPGQMNTEAFF. CDR3 nucleotide sequence: TGTGCCAGCAGCCCCCCGGGACAGATGAACACTGAAGCTTTCTTT. The chain employs TRBV7-9 and TRBJ1-1; 7 bases match TRBD1. The germline gives CDR1 SEHNR, CDR2 FQNEAQ (reference sequence). V gave up 5 bases and J gave up 0 bases; unmatched junction bases: 6. This CDR3 region has 15 residues.

The chain couples TRBV7-3 to TRBJ1-1; 7 nucleotides line up with TRBD1. CDR1 and CDR2 from the germline V gene are SGHTA and FQGTGA. The trim removed 6 bases at V and 3 bases at J, leaving 4 bases unmatched. There are 13 residues in the CDR3. The CDR3 region is CASRGDRYTEAFF. Here the CDR3 DNA reads TGTGCCAGCAGAGGGGACAGATACACTGAAGCTTTCTTT. The full variable domain, rest sourced from reference TRBV7-3 and TRBJ1-1, is GAGVSQTPSNKVTEKGKYVELRCDPISGHTALYWYRQSLGQGPEFLIYFQGTGAADDSGLPNDRFFAVRPEGSVSTLKIQRTERGDSAVYLCASRGDRYTEAFFGQGTRLTVV.

V usage is TRBV11-2 and J usage is TRBJ2-5, with 9 bases aligning to TRBD2. Gene TRBJ2-7 matches the end of the DNA better, so the J call may be wrong. CDR3 length: 14 amino acids. Germline V CDR1 and CDR2: SGHAT, FQNNGV. The CDR3 coding sequence is TGTGCCAGCAGCGAGGGGGCGGGAGGGTACGAGCAGTACTTC. This codes for CASSEGAGGYEQYF.

DNA for the CDR3: TGTGCCAGCAGCTTAGCCCTAAATATGGGGGGCTATGGCTACACCTTC. This codes for CASSLALNMGGYGYTF. The chain carries TRBV7-8 and TRBJ1-2, with D maybe TRBD1 (5 bases). Between the trimmed V and J ends, which lost 0 bases and 4 bases, there was a span of 15 bases. Germline V CDR1 and CDR2: SGHVS, FQNEAQ. The CDR3 loop spans 16 amino acids.

The rearrangement uses TRBV28 and TRBJ1-4; TRBD1 matches 7 bases. There are 14 residues in the CDR3. V lost 8 bases and J lost 4; bases outside the gene matches: 7. Germline CDR1 MDHEN, CDR2 SYDVKM. CDR3 region: CASFRTGLNEKLFF. The CDR3 DNA reads as TGTGCCAGCTTCCGGACAGGTCTTAATGAAAAACTGTTTTTT.

The rearrangement uses TRBV9 and TRBJ1-6; 8 bases match TRBD1. The germline CDR1 and CDR2 sequences are SGDLS and YYNGEE. This CDR3 has 15 residues. V trimming: 4 bases; J trimming: 8 bases; junction bases outside the gene matches: 8. The CDR3 spells CASSPGQGKDSPLHF. Here the CDR3 DNA reads TGTGCCAGCAGCCCCGGACAGGGCAAGGATTCACCCCTCCACTTT.

J is TRBJ1-5 and V is TRBV6-1; TRBD1 aligns across 7 bases. Germline trimming cut 4 bases from V and 8 bases from J; bases unmatched to any gene: 14. The CDR3 loop spans 16 amino acids. Germline values: CDR1 MNHNS, CDR2 SASEGT. In nucleotides, the CDR3 is TGTGCCAGCAGTGCTACCGGGACAGTTTCTTGGGAGCCCCAGCATTTT. It yields the protein CASSATGTVSWEPQHF.

V is TRBV28 and J is TRBJ2-1; TRBD2 matches at 7 bases. Per germline, CDR1 MDHEN and CDR2 SYDVKM. With V trimmed by 8 bases and J by 10 bases, 11 bases remained unmatched. The CDR3 contains 13 residues. The CDR3 here is CASLGTKVGEQFF. CDR3 DNA: TGTGCCAGCCTCGGGACTAAAGTAGGGGAGCAGTTCTTC.

This rearrangement joins TRBV6-5 to TRBJ2-5, with D tentatively TRBD2 (6 bases). The assigned J gene may be wrong: the sequence end matches TRBJ2-7 better. CDR1 and CDR2 from the germline V gene are MNHEY and SVGAGI. CDR3 length: 16 residues. Here the CDR3 DNA reads TGTGCCAGCAGTTTAAAGAGGGGAGGAGTGGACTACGAGCAGTACTTC. This sequence encodes CASSLKRGGVDYEQYF.

The rearrangement links TRBV2 to TRBJ2-5; maybe TRBD2 (6 bases). The J call is doubtful: the DNA matches TRBJ2-7 better. The CDR3 is 14 amino acids. Per the germline V gene, CDR1 is SNHLY and CDR2 is FYNNEI. CDR3 in amino acids: CASSRAPGLGEQYF. In DNA, the CDR3 is TGTGCCAGCAGTCGCGCTCCGGGACTGGGCGAGCAGTACTTC.

The chain is built from TRBV19 and TRBJ2-2; D might be TRBD2 (7 bases). CDR1 is LNHDA, CDR2 SQIVND, per germline (reference sequence). CDR3 length: 20 residues. Trimming removed 0 bases from V and 4 bases from J, with 24 bases in between. This CDR3 reads CASSIDGLIGGGWVTGELFF. The DNA for the CDR3 is TGTGCCAGTAGTATAGATGGACTCATAGGCGGGGGCTGGGTCACCGGGGAGCTGTTTTTT.

The chain links TRBV4-3 to TRBJ2-1, with D perhaps TRBD2 (6 bases). The V gene lost 0 bases and the J gene lost 4 bases, with 19 bases spanning the gap. This CDR3 comprises 18 residues. Per the germline V gene, CDR1 is LGHNA and CDR2 is YSLEER. The CDR3 DNA sequence: TGCGCCAGCAGCCAAGATCTTCCTAGCGCTACAACTTACAATGAGCAGTTCTTC. Amino acids: CASSQDLPSATTYNEQFF.

The CDR3: CATSSYGTGDGNTIYF. The CDR3 DNA is TGTGCCACCAGCAGTTACGGGACAGGGGACGGAAACACCATATATTTT. The chain employs TRBV15 and TRBJ1-3; 10 positions match TRBD1. Germline CDR1 reads LNHNV; CDR2 reads YYDKDF (reference sequence). CDR3 length equals 16 residues. V was clipped by 3 bases and J by 4 bases; unmatched bases: 6.

This clone appeared a few times. The chain links TRBV7-2 to TRBJ2-7; 8 nucleotides agree with TRBD1. V dropped 2 bases and J dropped 6; count of bases not matched to a gene: 6. Germline V gene lookup returns CDR1 SGHTA and CDR2 FQGNSA. This CDR3 has 14 residues. In DNA form, the CDR3 reads TGTGCCAGCAGCTTAACAGGGGGGATTGGCGAGCAGTACTTC. Protein product: CASSLTGGIGEQYF.

The CDR3 here is CASSPTARGSGYEQYF. CDR3 DNA sequence: TGTGCCAGCAGCCCGACCGCGAGGGGGAGTGGCTACGAGCAGTACTTC. The V and J genes are TRBV5-4 and TRBJ2-7; TRBD1 might be the D (6 bases). The CDR3 has 16 amino acids. V lost 4 bases to trimming and J lost 3 bases, with 20 bases between them. Germline CDR1 SGHNT, CDR2 YYREEE (reference sequence).

The J gene is TRBJ1-5, the V gene TRBV28; the D is unclear. The CDR3 is made up of 12 amino acids. Trimming shortened V by 5 bases and J by 5 bases, and 7 bases separated the two germline ends. Per the germline V gene, CDR1 is MDHEN and CDR2 is SYDVKM. The chain's CDR3 is CASSARDQPQHF. The CDR3 DNA follows: TGTGCCAGCAGTGCGCGGGATCAGCCCCAGCATTTT.

The J gene is TRBJ2-7, the V gene TRBV28, with a possible D match to TRBD2 (6 bases). Germline V gene lookup returns CDR1 MDHEN and CDR2 SYDVKM. V lost 3 bases, J lost 3 bases, and 18 bases lay in between. This CDR3 region has 16 residues. The DNA for the CDR3 is TGTGCCAGCAGTTTCGGGACCCCGGCGGGGAACTACGAGCAGTACTTC. Its translation is CASSFGTPAGNYEQYF. The whole variable domain, remainder taken from reference TRBV28 and TRBJ2-7, is DVKVTQSSRYLVKRTGEKVFLECVQDMDHENMFWYRQDPGLGLRLIYFSYDVKMKEKGDIPEGYSVSREKKERFSLILESASTNQTSMYLCASSFGTPAGNYEQYFGPGTRLTVT.

J is TRBJ2-3 and V is TRBV7-2; 7 nucleotides line up with TRBD2. The germline V gene encodes CDR1 SGHTA and CDR2 FQGNSA. The CDR3 is made up of 18 amino acids. With V trimmed by 0 bases and J by 0 bases, 9 bases remained unmatched. This chain's CDR3 is CASSLARTRSPSTDTQYF. The CDR3 DNA reads TGTGCCAGCAGCTTAGCTAGGACTAGAAGTCCTAGCACAGATACGCAGTATTTT.